This is a list of T cell receptor beta chains from one sample in a study of blood T cells in healthy people across ages. A single record per CDR3 protein comes from TCRdb applying MiXCR to the 5' RACE reads. Seen here are around 970,000 distinct CDR3 sequences, about 51% observed once, and the top ten hold over 20%. The source material was blood. These receptors came from a woman in her sixties in good health. Each CDR3 is given with its conserved first and last residue. D genes are given only for firm matches. Rows may omit the clone size; those that give it use once, few, many or a size class.

clone_size j_call v_call d_call cdr3_nt cdr3_aa
. TRBJ2-7 TRBV15 . TGTGCCACCAGCAGAAATCAGTTCAACTACGAGCAGTACTTC CATSRNQFNYEQYF
. TRBJ2-5 TRBV7-6 TRBD1 TGTGCCAGCAGCCCGCTCACCGGGACAGGGACGCAAGCGACCCAGTACTTC CASSPLTGTGTQATQYF
. TRBJ2-7 TRBV13 . TGTGCCAGCAGCTTAGAGAGCGAAGAGACCCGGTACTTC CASSLESEETRYF
. TRBJ2-3 TRBV30 . TGTGCCTGGAGTGTTTCCCCTAGCTCAGATACGCAGTATTTT CAWSVSPSSDTQYF
few TRBJ2-1 TRBV18 . TGTGCCAGCTCACCCGATTCAGGACCCCCTGCCCCGTTCTTC CASSPDSGPPAPFF
. TRBJ2-7 TRBV14 . TGTGCCAGCAGCCAAGATAGTATGTACGAGCAGTACTTC CASSQDSMYEQYF
. TRBJ1-5 TRBV4-1 . TGCGCCAGCAGCCTCTTGGACGGGGCATGGCCCCAGCATTTT CASSLLDGAWPQHF
few TRBJ1-2 TRBV5-6 . TGTGCCAGCAGCTCCACACCGGGTGGCTACACCTTC CASSSTPGGYTF
. TRBJ1-1 TRBV6-5 . TGTGCCAGCAGTTACTATCTCGGCGGAGCGAACACTGAAGCTTTCTTT CASSYYLGGANTEAFF
. TRBJ1-2 TRBV28 . TGTGCCAGCGGAACCACTGGTGGCTACACCTTC CASGTTGGYTF
once TRBJ2-5 TRBV6-1 TRBD1 TGTGCCAGCAGTACGGGACAGGGGGCGCTCAATGAGCAGTACTTC CASSTGQGALNEQYF
. TRBJ2-1 TRBV6-2/TRBV6-3 . TGTGCCAGCAGCCCCAGGGTAAATGAGCAGTTCTTC CASSPRVNEQFF
. TRBJ2-5 TRBV4-1 . TGCGCCAGCAGCCAATTATTCGGCGCGGGGGCAGGGTTAGAGACCCAGTACTTC CASSQLFGAGAGLETQYF
. TRBJ2-7 TRBV2 . TGTGCCAGCAGTCCCAGGGTATCATCCTACGAGCAGTACTTC CASSPRVSSYEQYF
once TRBJ2-1 TRBV3-1 TRBD2 TGTGCCAGCAGCCAAGACGGACTAGCGGGAGGGCTCTCCTACAATGAGCAGTTCTTC CASSQDGLAGGLSYNEQFF
few TRBJ2-3 TRBV3-1 TRBD2 TGTGCCAGCAGCCAAGATCAAGCGGGAGGCCTCACAGATACGCAGTATTTT CASSQDQAGGLTDTQYF
. TRBJ2-7 TRBV9 . TGTGCCAGCGGCGGCGGGATGGGGCCCTCCTACGAGCAGTACTTC CASGGGMGPSYEQYF
once TRBJ2-4 TRBV2 TRBD2 TGTGCCAGCAGTCAAGGACTAGCGGGACTAGGAGGGGACTACGACCAGTACTTC CASSQGLAGLGGDYDQYF
. TRBJ2-3 TRBV20-1 . TGCAGTGCTAGAGAGACATACCGGGACTCCCTGCCGTATTTT CSARETYRDSLPYF
. TRBJ1-6 TRBV27 . TGTGCCAGCAGTTTTTCGGGCGATTCACCCCTCCACTTT CASSFSGDSPLHF
few TRBJ2-1 TRBV5-1 TRBD2 TGCGCCAGCAGCTGGTCTAGCGGGAGGTTAAATGAGCAGTTCTTC CASSWSSGRLNEQFF
many TRBJ2-7 TRBV20-1 TRBD2 TGCAGTGCCACTCTAGCGGGGGTCTCCTACGAGCAGTACTTC CSATLAGVSYEQYF
once TRBJ2-5 TRBV20-1 TRBD1 TGCAGTGCTAGAGGGACAGGGGCTGAACGGCAGTACTTC CSARGTGAERQYF
. TRBJ2-5 TRBV28 TRBD2 TGCGCCAGCCACGGGACTAGCGGGAGGGGGGAGTACTTC CASHGTSGRGEYF
. TRBJ1-6 TRBV27 . TGTGCCAGCAATCGTGGGACTCGGGCCTATAATTCACCCCTCCACTTT CASNRGTRAYNSPLHF
few TRBJ2-7 TRBV29-1 TRBD2 TGCAGCGTTTTAATACAGCGGGGTTCCGGAGGTGAGCAGTACTTC CSVLIQRGSGGEQYF
. TRBJ2-3 TRBV7-3 . TGTGCCAGCACTGAGCGTCGCACAGATACGCAGTATTTT CASTERRTDTQYF
. TRBJ1-2 TRBV7-9 . TGTGCCAGCAGCCAGGGGTATGGTGATGGCTACACCTTC CASSQGYGDGYTF
. TRBJ1-4 TRBV29-1 . TGCAGCGTTACCAGGGTTGGGAATGAAAAACTGTTTTTT CSVTRVGNEKLFF
. TRBJ2-7 TRBV9 TRBD1 TGTGCCAGCAGCCCCTCGCCGGGACAGTTCTCCTACGAGCAGTACTTC CASSPSPGQFSYEQYF
. TRBJ2-1 TRBV29-1 . TGCAGCGTAGGACAGAACAATGAGCAGTTCTTC CSVGQNNEQFF
few TRBJ2-5 TRBV4-3 TRBD2 TGCGCCAGCAGCCAAGAGGCTAGCGGGAGCGATGAGCAGTACTTC CASSQEASGSDEQYF
. TRBJ2-5 TRBV20-1 TRBD2 TGCAGCAGGGTTCCTAGCGGGCCGTCCGAGACCCAGTACTTC CSRVPSGPSETQYF
. TRBJ1-4 TRBV10-3 . TGTGCCACCCTAGGGAGGGCTAATGAAAAACTGTTTTTT CATLGRANEKLFF
. TRBJ1-2 TRBV4-3 . TGCGCCAGCAGCCGAGAATTCAGGGGCGAGCAAGGGAACTATGGCTACACCTTC CASSREFRGEQGNYGYTF
. TRBJ2-1 TRBV2 TRBD2 TGTGCCAGCAGTGTCATGCGACTAGCGGGAGGTAGAAATGAGCAGTTCTTC CASSVMRLAGGRNEQFF
few TRBJ2-7 TRBV15 TRBD1 TGTGCCACCAGCAGGGGGACAGGGGGCTTTTACGAGCAGTACTTC CATSRGTGGFYEQYF
. TRBJ2-5 TRBV28 . TGTGCCAGCAGTTTAATAGGCGGATCGATGAGGGAGACCCAGTACTTC CASSLIGGSMRETQYF
. TRBJ2-1 TRBV7-9 . TGTGCCAGCGGCTTCGGGGACAATGAGCAGTTCTTC CASGFGDNEQFF
. TRBJ2-7 TRBV28 . TGTGCCAGCAATTCCCCGGGGCAGACCTACGAGCAGTACTTC CASNSPGQTYEQYF
. TRBJ2-1 TRBV20-1 . TGCAGTGCTAGAGCCGACCGGGATGAGCAGTTCTTC CSARADRDEQFF
. TRBJ2-1 TRBV6-5 . TGTGCCAGCAGTTACGGGACCCCGGCGGTGGATGAGCAGTTCTTC CASSYGTPAVDEQFF
few TRBJ1-1 TRBV12-3/TRBV12-4 . TGTGCCAGCAGCCACATTATGGGAGGAGCTTTCTTT CASSHIMGGAFF
. TRBJ2-1 TRBV5-1 . TGCGCCAGCACAATAGCGTTTGAGGCGACCAATGAGCAGTTCTTC CASTIAFEATNEQFF
. TRBJ2-1 TRBV7-8 . TGTGCCAGCAGCTCGTGGCTCGGGGGAGAGCAGTTCTTC CASSSWLGGEQFF
. TRBJ1-5 TRBV28 . TGTGCCAGCAGTTTCTCAGGACAGACTAATCAGCCCCAGCATTTT CASSFSGQTNQPQHF
few TRBJ2-7 TRBV3-1 . TGTGCCAGCAGCCAGAGAGGGAATTCCTACGAGCAGTACTTC CASSQRGNSYEQYF
. TRBJ2-7 TRBV7-2 TRBD1 TGTGCCAGCAGCAACAGACAGGGCGCCACCTACGAGCAGTACTTC CASSNRQGATYEQYF